This T cell receptor beta chain emerged from a study of cytomegalovirus exposure and HLA in healthy donors. With 60 Vbeta and 13 Jbeta primers, the PCR was carried out. Clones were sequenced by immunoSEQ multiplex PCR, and TCRdb holds only the in-frame ones, with some missing. The sample has 100,000 to 150,000 clones, 82% seen once. V lost 5 bases and J 0 bases, leaving 17 bases between the germline ends. The CDR3 sequence is 16 residues long. CDR1 and CDR2 from the germline V gene are MNHGY and SAAAGT. The chain joins TRBV6-8 to TRBJ2-7, with D perhaps TRBD1 (5 bases). The sample comprised PBMCs. The clonotype was recovered from a male donor in good health and CMV-seropositive. The CDR3 spells CASSPGHGKPSYEQYF. The CDR3 nucleotides read TGTGCCAGCAGTCCCGGACACGGAAAACCCTCCTACGAGCAGTACTTC.